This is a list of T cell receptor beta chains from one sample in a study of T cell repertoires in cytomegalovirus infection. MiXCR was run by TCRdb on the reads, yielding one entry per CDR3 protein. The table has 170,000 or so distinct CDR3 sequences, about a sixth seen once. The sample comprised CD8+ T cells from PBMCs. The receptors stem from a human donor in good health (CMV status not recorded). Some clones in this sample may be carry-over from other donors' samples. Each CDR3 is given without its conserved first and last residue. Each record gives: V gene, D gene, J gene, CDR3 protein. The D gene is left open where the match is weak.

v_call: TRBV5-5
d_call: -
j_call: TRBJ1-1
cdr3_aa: ASSRGDNLMNTEAF

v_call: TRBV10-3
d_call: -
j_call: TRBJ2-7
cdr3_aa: AISEYGFNGTGQTYEQY

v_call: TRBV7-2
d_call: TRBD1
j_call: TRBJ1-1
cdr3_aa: ASSTWDSTDTEAF

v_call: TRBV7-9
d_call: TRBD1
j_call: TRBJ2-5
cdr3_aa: ASSPEGGLIETQY

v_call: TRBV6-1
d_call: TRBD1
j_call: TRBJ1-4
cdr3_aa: ATRTGGTGPATNEKLF

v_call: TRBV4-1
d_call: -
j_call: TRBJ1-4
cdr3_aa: ASSPMEATNEKLF

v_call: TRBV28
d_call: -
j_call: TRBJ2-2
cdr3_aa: ASPSGTGELF

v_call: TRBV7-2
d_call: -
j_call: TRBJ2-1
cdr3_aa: ASSSTGTLFEQF

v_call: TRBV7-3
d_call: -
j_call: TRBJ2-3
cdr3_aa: ASSLKAGKVDTQY

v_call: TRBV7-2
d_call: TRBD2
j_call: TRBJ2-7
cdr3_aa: ASSYGLAGASSYEQY

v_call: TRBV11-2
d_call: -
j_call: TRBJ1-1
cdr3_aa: ASSLESAVTEAF

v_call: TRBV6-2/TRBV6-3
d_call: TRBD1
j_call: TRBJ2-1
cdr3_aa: ASRSRTGGDEQF

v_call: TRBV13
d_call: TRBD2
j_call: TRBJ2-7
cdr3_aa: ASSLAPSGPYEQY

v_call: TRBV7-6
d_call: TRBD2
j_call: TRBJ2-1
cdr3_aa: ASSAPLAALNNEQF

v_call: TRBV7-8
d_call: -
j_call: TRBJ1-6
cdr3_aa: ASSLGARSYNSPLH

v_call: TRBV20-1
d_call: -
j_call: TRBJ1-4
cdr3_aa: SARGTREKLF

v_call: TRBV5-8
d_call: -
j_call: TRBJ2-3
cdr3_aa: ASSLDLDTQY

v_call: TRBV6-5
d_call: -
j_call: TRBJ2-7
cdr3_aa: ASSYGYSYEQY

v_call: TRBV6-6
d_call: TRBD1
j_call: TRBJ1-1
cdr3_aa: ASSPEETGDKNTEAF